These T cell receptor beta chains were read from a single sample in a study of T cells in Graves' hyperthyroidism and ophthalmopathy. Each CDR3 protein is one row after TCRdb ran MiXCR on the multiplex PCR reads. The table records just over 550,000 distinct CDR3 sequences, around 45% of them present only once. Sequencing was done on a sample of peripheral blood or thyroid tissue (not recorded which). These receptors all stem from a woman aged 18 to 35 with Graves' hyperthyroidism. Both conserved end residues are part of each CDR3. The D gene is left open where the match is weak. Clone size appears in some rows only: once, few, many, or a class for an expanded clone.

j_call v_call d_call clone_size cdr3_aa cdr3_nt
TRBJ2-7 TRBV10-3 TRBD2 few CASSLWRGAGADEQYF TGTGCCAGCAGCCTATGGCGGGGGGCAGGGGCGGACGAGCAGTACTTC
TRBJ1-1 TRBV20-1 - - CSAPRGANTEAFF TGCAGTGCTCCACGTGGGGCGAACACTGAAGCTTTCTTT
TRBJ1-4 TRBV6-1 - few CASSRDIEKLFF TGTGCCAGCAGCCGGGACATAGAAAAACTGTTTTTT
TRBJ2-7 TRBV7-2 TRBD1 many CASSWGQGNEQYF TGTGCCAGCAGCTGGGGACAGGGCAACGAGCAGTACTTC
TRBJ1-2 TRBV24-1 - - CATSDPAGNYGYTF TGTGCCACCAGTGATCCCGCAGGGAACTATGGCTACACCTTC
TRBJ1-5 TRBV7-2 TRBD1 few CASSLFGQGVSNQPQHF TGTGCCAGCAGCTTATTCGGACAGGGGGTGAGCAATCAGCCCCAGCATTTT
TRBJ2-5 TRBV19 - few CASSINRASAQETQYF TGTGCCAGTAGTATAAATAGGGCTAGCGCACAAGAGACCCAGTACTTC
TRBJ2-5 TRBV5-1 TRBD2 - CASSDAGGGETQYF TGCGCCAGCAGCGACGCGGGCGGGGGAGAGACCCAGTACTTC
TRBJ1-4 TRBV7-9 TRBD1 - CASSLVSTGLHEKLFF TGTGCCAGCAGCTTAGTATCGACAGGGCTTCATGAAAAACTGTTTTTT
TRBJ1-1 TRBV5-1 - - CASSWNRETTEAFF TGCGCCAGCAGCTGGAACAGGGAGACCACTGAAGCTTTCTTT
TRBJ2-7 TRBV2 - - CASRTGRSYEQYF TGTGCCAGCAGAACAGGGCGCTCCTACGAGCAGTACTTC
TRBJ1-4 TRBV2 TRBD1 many CASNTQGAGEKLFF TGTGCCAGCAACACACAGGGGGCCGGTGAAAAACTGTTTTTT
TRBJ1-3 TRBV7-9 - many CASSVYSEDTIYF TGTGCCAGCAGCGTCTACTCTGAAGACACCATATATTTT
TRBJ1-2 TRBV25-1 - - CASSVTGTPDEYGYTF TGTGCCAGCAGTGTAACCGGGACCCCAGATGAGTATGGTTACACCTTC
TRBJ1-2 TRBV11-2 - few CASSLSGAYGYTF TGTGCCAGCAGCTTAAGCGGGGCCTATGGCTACACCTTC
TRBJ2-7 TRBV6-6 - - CASSYPKSTRVDEQYF TGTGCCAGCAGTTACCCAAAATCCACGAGGGTGGACGAGCAGTACTTC
TRBJ2-6 TRBV2 - - CASSGLYSGANVLTF TGTGCCAGCAGCGGGCTATACTCTGGGGCCAACGTCCTGACTTTC
TRBJ2-6 TRBV7-8 - - CASSLMGRRSGANVLTF TGTGCCAGCAGCTTAATGGGACGGCGCTCTGGGGCCAACGTCCTGACTTTC
TRBJ1-1 TRBV7-2 - - CASSLDTLGEENTEAFF TGTGCCAGCAGCTTAGATACCCTGGGTGAAGAAAACACTGAAGCTTTCTTT
TRBJ1-2 TRBV7-9 TRBD1 many CASSSRDSFLYGYTF TGTGCCAGCAGCTCACGGGACAGCTTCCTCTATGGCTACACCTTC
TRBJ2-7 TRBV10-3 - many CAISGLSSSYEQYF TGTGCCATCAGTGGACTTTCGAGCTCCTACGAGCAGTACTTC
TRBJ2-2 TRBV20-1 - - CSARDSGTGELFF TGCAGTGCTCGCGACTCCGGGACAGGGGAGCTGTTTTTT
TRBJ2-5 TRBV10-3 - - CASSEGVKTQYF TGTGCCAGCAGTGAGGGTGTAAAGACCCAGTACTTC
TRBJ1-5 TRBV2 TRBD1 few CASSYQGAGSQPQHF TGTGCCAGCAGTTACCAGGGGGCAGGGAGTCAGCCCCAGCATTTT